A selection of T cell receptor beta chains follows, all from one sample in a study of cytomegalovirus exposure and HLA in healthy donors. Assay: immunoSEQ multiplex PCR; the TCRdb copy retains only in-frame clones and omits some. This table has roughly 160,000 clones, around 80% appearing once. The sample was PBMCs. These receptors were taken from a woman in her 40s in good health and CMV-seropositive. Both conserved end residues are part of each CDR3. A D gene is named only where the DNA matches it firmly. Only part of the rows carry a size: once, few, many, or a class if the clone is expanded.

NA	TRBV4-3	TRBJ2-5	TRBD2	15	TGCGCCAGCAGCCAACAACTAGCGGGGGGGGAGACCCAGTACTTC	CASSQQLAGGETQYF
NA	TRBV6-5	TRBJ1-4	NA	15	TGTGCCAGCAGTTACAGCCCTAAAAGGGGTGAAAAACTGTTTTTT	CASSYSPKRGEKLFF
NA	TRBV19	TRBJ2-7	TRBD1	15	TGTGCCAGTAGTATGGGGACAGGGCAGTCCTACGAGCAGTACTTC	CASSMGTGQSYEQYF
NA	TRBV10-3	TRBJ2-1	NA	15	TGTGCCATCAGTGAGGGGCGGGGAAGCTACAATGAGCAGTTCTTC	CAISEGRGSYNEQFF
once	TRBV6-1	TRBJ2-5	NA	14	TGTGCCAGCAGACCCCCCTCTAACCAAGAGACCCAGTACTTC	CASRPPSNQETQYF
NA	TRBV7-2	TRBJ1-2	NA	14	TGTGCCAGCAGCCCAATCCGCCCGGGTCCAGGCTACACCTTC	CASSPIRPGPGYTF
NA	TRBV10-3	TRBJ1-1	NA	14	TGTGCCATCAGTGAGGAGGGAGGGCGATATGAAGCTTTCTTT	CAISEEGGRYEAFF
NA	TRBV27	TRBJ1-5	NA	13	NA	CASSTSRRQPQHF
NA	TRBV11-3	TRBJ2-1	NA	15	TGTGCCAGCAGCGAACTAGGCGGCTTCGGCAATGAGCAGTTCTTC	CASSELGGFGNEQFF
NA	TRBV5-8	TRBJ2-7	NA	15	TGTGCCAGCAGCTTGGCCGGTTTAGGGTCGGGGGAGCAGTACTTC	CASSLAGLGSGEQYF
NA	TRBV11-2	TRBJ2-1	TRBD1	13	TGTGCCAGCAGCCAAGAGCCCGGGACAGGCCTGTTCTTC	CASSQEPGTGLFF
NA	TRBV6-6	TRBJ2-1	NA	15	TGTGCCAGCAGTTACTCGCAGGGGCGCAACAATGAGCAGTTCTTC	CASSYSQGRNNEQFF
NA	TRBV10-1	TRBJ2-7	TRBD1	16	TGCGCCAGCATAGGGGGAACTCGGGACAGGAACTACGAGCAGTACTTC	CASIGGTRDRNYEQYF
NA	TRBV5-4	TRBJ2-7	NA	15	TGTGCCAGCAGCTTAAGACTAGGAGGTCTCCCCGAGCAGTACTTC	CASSLRLGGLPEQYF
NA	TRBV30	TRBJ1-1	NA	13	TGTGCCTGGACCTTTGACAGGTACACTGAAGCTTTCTTT	CAWTFDRYTEAFF
few	TRBV5-6	TRBJ1-2	TRBD1	13	TGTGCCAGCAGCTACGGACAGGGTGGAGGCTACACCTTC	CASSYGQGGGYTF
NA	TRBV29-1	TRBJ1-1	NA	11	TGCAGCGCAGGACAGAACACTGAAGCTTTCTTT	CSAGQNTEAFF
NA	TRBV19	TRBJ2-1	TRBD2	17	TGTGCCAGCGGGACTAGCGGGAGGCCTTACTCCTACAATGAGCAGTTCTTC	CASGTSGRPYSYNEQFF
NA	TRBV30	TRBJ2-1	TRBD2	16	TGTGCCTGGAGTGTAAGGGTAGCGGGAGGTGGGGATGAGCAGTTCTTC	CAWSVRVAGGGDEQFF
few	TRBV29-1	TRBJ1-1	NA	12	TGCAGCGCCAAGACAGTGAACACTGAAGCTTTCTTT	CSAKTVNTEAFF
NA	TRBV6-6	TRBJ2-7	TRBD1	13	TGTGCCAGCAGTGGGACAGGGTATTACGAGCAGTACTTC	CASSGTGYYEQYF
NA	TRBV28	TRBJ1-5	NA	13	TGTGCCAGCCAGGCGGGTGGAGTTCAGCCCCAGCATTTT	CASQAGGVQPQHF
few	TRBV5-1	TRBJ2-2	NA	15	TGCGCCAGCAGCTTGACGACAGGGAACACCGGGGAGCTGTTTTTT	CASSLTTGNTGELFF
few	TRBV19	TRBJ1-2	TRBD1	15	TGTGCCAGTAGTACCTCAGGGACAGCTAACTATGGCTACACCTTC	CASSTSGTANYGYTF